Below are 10 T cell receptor beta chains sequenced from a single sample in a study of T cell changes during pregnancy in multiple sclerosis. Repertoires were generated with immunoSEQ multiplex PCR, while TCRdb's copy carries only in-frame clones and drops some. This repertoire shows roughly 48,000 clones, approximately 95% found once; its top ten account for 5.5% to 6%. Here the sequenced sample was CD8+ T cells from peripheral blood mononuclear cells, taken in the first trimester of pregnancy. The origin of the receptors is a female donor with multiple sclerosis, enrolled in a pregnancy study.

For this clone: A junction end diverges from the germline sequence, so it may reflect a read error. The V call is TRBV2, the J call TRBJ2-3; 10 bases are shared with TRBD2. CDR1 is SNHLY, CDR2 FYNNEI, per germline. The CDR3 is 11 residues long. CDR3 sequence reads: CASSGGLAFHF. The CDR3 bases are TGTGCCAGCAGTGGGGGACTAGCGTTCCATTTT.

The rearrangement links TRBV6-1 to TRBJ1-1; the match to TRBD1 covers 9 bases. The CDR3 contains 17 residues. Losses at the gene ends were 3 bases for V and 0 bases for J; bases not matched to a gene: 8. Germline V CDR1 and CDR2: MNHNS, SASEGT. As DNA, the CDR3 is TGTGCCAGCAGTGATCCCCGATACAGGGGGCTGAACACTGAAGCTTTCTTT. This gives the protein CASSDPRYRGLNTEAFF.

In DNA form, the CDR3 reads TGTGCCAGCAGCACCTTTCTAGCCGATACGCAGTATTTT. It translates to CASSTFLADTQYF. This chain links TRBV27 with TRBJ2-3, with D perhaps matching TRBD2 (5 bases). Germline V gene sequence: CDR1 MNHEY, CDR2 SMNVEV (reference sequence). The CDR3 consists of 13 residues. Trimming took 6 bases from V and 6 from J, leaving 13 bases between them.

The chain joins TRBV28 to TRBJ2-7; possibly TRBD1 for D (7 bases). V dropped 4 bases and J dropped 1 base, with 20 bases sitting between them. The CDR3 runs to 17 residues. CDR1 MDHEN and CDR2 SYDVKM come from the germline V gene. CDR3 sequence reads: CASSSVRQQGRSYEQYF. CDR3 DNA sequence: TGTGCCAGCAGTTCCGTACGCCAACAGGGGAGGTCCTACGAGCAGTACTTC.

This clone is a singleton in its sample. This chain uses TRBV7-9 with TRBJ2-1, with 8 bases aligning to TRBD2. Trimming at V came to 3 bases and at J to 0 bases, leaving 7 bases not matched to a gene. The germline gives CDR1 SEHNR, CDR2 FQNEAQ (reference sequence). This CDR3 is built from 17 residues. CDR3 protein: CASSFPLSGSSYNEQFF. The DNA of the CDR3 is TGTGCCAGCAGCTTTCCTTTAAGCGGGAGCTCCTACAATGAGCAGTTCTTC.

The chain recombines TRBV11-2 with TRBJ2-7, with 7 bases fitting TRBD1. CDR1 SGHAT and CDR2 FQNNGV come from the germline V gene. The CDR3 covers 15 residues. Trimming removed 5 bases from V and 2 bases from J; junction bases left unmatched: 9. In DNA form, the CDR3 reads TGTGCCAGCAGCCCCCAGACAGGGTTTCCCTACGAGCAGTACTTC. Amino acid sequence: CASSPQTGFPYEQYF.

V and J are TRBV11-2 and TRBJ1-2; D remains ambiguous. CDR1 and CDR2 from the germline V gene are SGHAT and FQNNGV. CDR3 size: 14 residues. The V end lost 1 base, the J end lost 0 bases, and 6 bases lay between the germline ends. CDR3: CASSLGATNYGYTF. The DNA for the CDR3 is TGTGCCAGCAGCTTAGGGGCCACTAACTATGGCTACACCTTC.

This clone was seen a handful of times. This rearrangement joins TRBV6-1 to TRBJ2-5; 12 bases map to TRBD2. Looked up from germline, CDR1 is MNHNS and CDR2 is SASEGT. The V and J ends lost 2 bases and 5 bases, in that order; junction bases with no gene match: 3. This CDR3 spans 15 amino acids. Here the CDR3 reads CASSESGTSGETQYF. The CDR3 region has the DNA TGTGCCAGCAGTGAAAGCGGGACTAGCGGGGAGACCCAGTACTTC.

The gene calls are TRBV5-1 and TRBJ2-7, with unresolved D. The CDR3 is made up of 12 amino acids. Trimming left V 6 bases short and J 0 bases short, with 7 bases between. Germline CDR1 and CDR2: SGHRS and YFSETQ. CDR3: CASKTDSYEQYF. The CDR3 region has the DNA TGCGCCAGCAAGACTGACTCCTACGAGCAGTACTTC.

This clone was seen a single time. The genes are TRBV5-1 and TRBJ2-7; TRBD2 agrees at 10 bases. The CDR3 covers 13 residues. V gave up 5 bases and J gave up 2 bases; unmatched junction bases: 1. Germline V gene sequence: CDR1 SGHRS, CDR2 YFSETQ. The CDR3 region is CASRLAGTYEQYF. The CDR3, as DNA: TGCGCCAGCAGACTAGCGGGAACCTACGAGCAGTACTTC. The full variable domain, its missing parts supplied by reference TRBV5-1 and TRBJ2-7, is KAGVTQTPRYLIKTRGQQVTLSCSPISGHRSVSWYQQTPGQGLQFLFEYFSETQRNKGNFPGRFSGRQFSNSRSEMNVSTLELGDSALYLCASRLAGTYEQYFGPGTRLTVT.